This T cell receptor beta chain was captured by sequencing in a study of CD8 T cells in Susac syndrome. Random hexamers served to reverse transcribe roughly 0.45 to 1 ug RNA. The method of amplification for TCR beta CDR3 was immunoSEQ multiplex PCR, covering 54 Vbeta and 13 Jbeta. TCRdb used MiXCR to reprocess the immunoSEQ multiplex PCR reads, holding one entry per CDR3 protein. The sample includes some 300,000 distinct CDR3 sequences, 89% of them seen just once. The receptor was derived from a human donor with multiple sclerosis. The specimen was CD8+ T cells from PBMCs.

The CDR3 loop is CASSRDTRNEQFF. CDR3 nucleotides: TGTGCCAGCAGCCGGGATACAAGGAATGAGCAGTTCTTC. The genes are TRBV3-1 and TRBJ2-1; D call uncertain. The CDR3 has 13 residues. Germline V gives CDR1 LGHDT, CDR2 YNNKEL (reference sequence). V was pared by 4 bases and J by 7 bases, with 11 bases between.